The T cell receptor (beta chain) under discussion was sequenced for a study of cytotoxic CD8 clonotypes in ibrutinib-treated CLL (dated by TCRdb to 2020 to 2023). Describing the broader study: The cohort had 11 relapsed/refractory and 15 treatment-naive patients; 17 to 18 were IGHV unmutated. Cryopreserved peripheral blood mononuclear cells were collected at three points: before therapy, at response, and at either sustained remission or disease progression. Response samples were taken after a median of roughly 12 months on treatment, ranging from about 6 to 40 months. Partial responses were observed in about 24 patients and complete responses in 2; after a median follow-up of around 68 months, remission was maintained in around 14 patients and progression was observed in approximately twelve. Of the 90 or so participants in the trial, 25 to 30 had longitudinal samples available. Patients were still on ibrutinib when every remission and progressive disease sample was collected. On average, each sample had about 250,000 productive templates and 94,082 productive rearrangements.

In regard to this clone: No antigen is known for it. No much larger clonotype is one base removed from it; base qualities were not supplied.

The sample's time point, from its label and the paper: eleven to twelve months on ibrutinib. For TCR beta library preparation, about 2 micrograms of genomic DNA were isolated from cryopreserved PBMCs. Longitudinal blood samples from CLL patients on ibrutinib monotherapy underwent high-throughput TCR beta sequencing. The patients took part in an open-label, single-center phase 2 trial of ibrutinib monotherapy. The goal of deep resolution MiSeq sequencing was a depth between 1 in 1 million and 1 in 200,000 T cells, and coverage averaged 10x per clonotype. TCR beta libraries were generated with the immunoSEQ hsTCRB Kit. On the authors' methods: Data were analyzed with ImmunoSEQ Data Assistant and ImmunoSEQ Analyzer, with V, D and J genes assigned per IMGT definitions. Clonality was computed as one minus normalized Shannon entropy of productive rearrangement frequencies, ranging from 0 to 1. Only overrepresented clonotypes making up at least 0.05% of the repertoire of each patient were included in the public clonotype analysis. Approximately 13 age-matched healthy donor repertoires from immuneACCESS served as clonality controls. Sourced from immuneACCESS, this table was stored by TCRdb with only in-frame sequences that have V and J called. A share of the clones is absent; for the studies checked, an unresolved V gene accounts for under half, and the remainder has no known explanation. V, J and clone size derive from that table, while D and trimming were established from the DNA sequence. This sample lists roughly 160,000 clones; 81% were detected once. Of the sample, roughly 1.9% falls within the top ten clones.

The investigation overall reported the following: Public clonotypes were rare and either shrank or stayed stable during treatment, and the rise in clonality at ibrutinib response reflected expansion of private clonotypes. Baseline clonality exceeded that of age-matched healthy donors and correlated strongly with circulating CD8+ T-cell counts. Sustained-remission and progressing patients did not have matched sampling times, and lymph node repertoires were not examined. At ibrutinib response clonality went up, during sustained remission it held steady, and at progression it dropped back toward baseline.

The CDR3 numbers 20 residues from cysteine through phenylalanine. Of all the DNA, just the CDR3 is kept, 60 bases in frame from base 1. Germline trimming: 5 bases from V, 4 bases from J; junction bases outside gene matches: 18. The germline V gene specifies SGHTA as CDR1 and FQGTGA as CDR2. Sample: PBMCs, taken after 12 months of ibrutinib treatment. This TCR was sampled from a human donor with chronic lymphocytic leukemia. Here the chain combines TRBV7-3 and TRBJ2-5; 14 central nucleotides agree with TRBD2. For the CDR3, the sequence is CASSPQGRTSGRSDAETQYF. The sequenced DNA: TGTGCCAGCAGCCCGCAAGGGAGGACTAGCGGGAGGTCGGACGCAGAGACCCAGTACTTC.